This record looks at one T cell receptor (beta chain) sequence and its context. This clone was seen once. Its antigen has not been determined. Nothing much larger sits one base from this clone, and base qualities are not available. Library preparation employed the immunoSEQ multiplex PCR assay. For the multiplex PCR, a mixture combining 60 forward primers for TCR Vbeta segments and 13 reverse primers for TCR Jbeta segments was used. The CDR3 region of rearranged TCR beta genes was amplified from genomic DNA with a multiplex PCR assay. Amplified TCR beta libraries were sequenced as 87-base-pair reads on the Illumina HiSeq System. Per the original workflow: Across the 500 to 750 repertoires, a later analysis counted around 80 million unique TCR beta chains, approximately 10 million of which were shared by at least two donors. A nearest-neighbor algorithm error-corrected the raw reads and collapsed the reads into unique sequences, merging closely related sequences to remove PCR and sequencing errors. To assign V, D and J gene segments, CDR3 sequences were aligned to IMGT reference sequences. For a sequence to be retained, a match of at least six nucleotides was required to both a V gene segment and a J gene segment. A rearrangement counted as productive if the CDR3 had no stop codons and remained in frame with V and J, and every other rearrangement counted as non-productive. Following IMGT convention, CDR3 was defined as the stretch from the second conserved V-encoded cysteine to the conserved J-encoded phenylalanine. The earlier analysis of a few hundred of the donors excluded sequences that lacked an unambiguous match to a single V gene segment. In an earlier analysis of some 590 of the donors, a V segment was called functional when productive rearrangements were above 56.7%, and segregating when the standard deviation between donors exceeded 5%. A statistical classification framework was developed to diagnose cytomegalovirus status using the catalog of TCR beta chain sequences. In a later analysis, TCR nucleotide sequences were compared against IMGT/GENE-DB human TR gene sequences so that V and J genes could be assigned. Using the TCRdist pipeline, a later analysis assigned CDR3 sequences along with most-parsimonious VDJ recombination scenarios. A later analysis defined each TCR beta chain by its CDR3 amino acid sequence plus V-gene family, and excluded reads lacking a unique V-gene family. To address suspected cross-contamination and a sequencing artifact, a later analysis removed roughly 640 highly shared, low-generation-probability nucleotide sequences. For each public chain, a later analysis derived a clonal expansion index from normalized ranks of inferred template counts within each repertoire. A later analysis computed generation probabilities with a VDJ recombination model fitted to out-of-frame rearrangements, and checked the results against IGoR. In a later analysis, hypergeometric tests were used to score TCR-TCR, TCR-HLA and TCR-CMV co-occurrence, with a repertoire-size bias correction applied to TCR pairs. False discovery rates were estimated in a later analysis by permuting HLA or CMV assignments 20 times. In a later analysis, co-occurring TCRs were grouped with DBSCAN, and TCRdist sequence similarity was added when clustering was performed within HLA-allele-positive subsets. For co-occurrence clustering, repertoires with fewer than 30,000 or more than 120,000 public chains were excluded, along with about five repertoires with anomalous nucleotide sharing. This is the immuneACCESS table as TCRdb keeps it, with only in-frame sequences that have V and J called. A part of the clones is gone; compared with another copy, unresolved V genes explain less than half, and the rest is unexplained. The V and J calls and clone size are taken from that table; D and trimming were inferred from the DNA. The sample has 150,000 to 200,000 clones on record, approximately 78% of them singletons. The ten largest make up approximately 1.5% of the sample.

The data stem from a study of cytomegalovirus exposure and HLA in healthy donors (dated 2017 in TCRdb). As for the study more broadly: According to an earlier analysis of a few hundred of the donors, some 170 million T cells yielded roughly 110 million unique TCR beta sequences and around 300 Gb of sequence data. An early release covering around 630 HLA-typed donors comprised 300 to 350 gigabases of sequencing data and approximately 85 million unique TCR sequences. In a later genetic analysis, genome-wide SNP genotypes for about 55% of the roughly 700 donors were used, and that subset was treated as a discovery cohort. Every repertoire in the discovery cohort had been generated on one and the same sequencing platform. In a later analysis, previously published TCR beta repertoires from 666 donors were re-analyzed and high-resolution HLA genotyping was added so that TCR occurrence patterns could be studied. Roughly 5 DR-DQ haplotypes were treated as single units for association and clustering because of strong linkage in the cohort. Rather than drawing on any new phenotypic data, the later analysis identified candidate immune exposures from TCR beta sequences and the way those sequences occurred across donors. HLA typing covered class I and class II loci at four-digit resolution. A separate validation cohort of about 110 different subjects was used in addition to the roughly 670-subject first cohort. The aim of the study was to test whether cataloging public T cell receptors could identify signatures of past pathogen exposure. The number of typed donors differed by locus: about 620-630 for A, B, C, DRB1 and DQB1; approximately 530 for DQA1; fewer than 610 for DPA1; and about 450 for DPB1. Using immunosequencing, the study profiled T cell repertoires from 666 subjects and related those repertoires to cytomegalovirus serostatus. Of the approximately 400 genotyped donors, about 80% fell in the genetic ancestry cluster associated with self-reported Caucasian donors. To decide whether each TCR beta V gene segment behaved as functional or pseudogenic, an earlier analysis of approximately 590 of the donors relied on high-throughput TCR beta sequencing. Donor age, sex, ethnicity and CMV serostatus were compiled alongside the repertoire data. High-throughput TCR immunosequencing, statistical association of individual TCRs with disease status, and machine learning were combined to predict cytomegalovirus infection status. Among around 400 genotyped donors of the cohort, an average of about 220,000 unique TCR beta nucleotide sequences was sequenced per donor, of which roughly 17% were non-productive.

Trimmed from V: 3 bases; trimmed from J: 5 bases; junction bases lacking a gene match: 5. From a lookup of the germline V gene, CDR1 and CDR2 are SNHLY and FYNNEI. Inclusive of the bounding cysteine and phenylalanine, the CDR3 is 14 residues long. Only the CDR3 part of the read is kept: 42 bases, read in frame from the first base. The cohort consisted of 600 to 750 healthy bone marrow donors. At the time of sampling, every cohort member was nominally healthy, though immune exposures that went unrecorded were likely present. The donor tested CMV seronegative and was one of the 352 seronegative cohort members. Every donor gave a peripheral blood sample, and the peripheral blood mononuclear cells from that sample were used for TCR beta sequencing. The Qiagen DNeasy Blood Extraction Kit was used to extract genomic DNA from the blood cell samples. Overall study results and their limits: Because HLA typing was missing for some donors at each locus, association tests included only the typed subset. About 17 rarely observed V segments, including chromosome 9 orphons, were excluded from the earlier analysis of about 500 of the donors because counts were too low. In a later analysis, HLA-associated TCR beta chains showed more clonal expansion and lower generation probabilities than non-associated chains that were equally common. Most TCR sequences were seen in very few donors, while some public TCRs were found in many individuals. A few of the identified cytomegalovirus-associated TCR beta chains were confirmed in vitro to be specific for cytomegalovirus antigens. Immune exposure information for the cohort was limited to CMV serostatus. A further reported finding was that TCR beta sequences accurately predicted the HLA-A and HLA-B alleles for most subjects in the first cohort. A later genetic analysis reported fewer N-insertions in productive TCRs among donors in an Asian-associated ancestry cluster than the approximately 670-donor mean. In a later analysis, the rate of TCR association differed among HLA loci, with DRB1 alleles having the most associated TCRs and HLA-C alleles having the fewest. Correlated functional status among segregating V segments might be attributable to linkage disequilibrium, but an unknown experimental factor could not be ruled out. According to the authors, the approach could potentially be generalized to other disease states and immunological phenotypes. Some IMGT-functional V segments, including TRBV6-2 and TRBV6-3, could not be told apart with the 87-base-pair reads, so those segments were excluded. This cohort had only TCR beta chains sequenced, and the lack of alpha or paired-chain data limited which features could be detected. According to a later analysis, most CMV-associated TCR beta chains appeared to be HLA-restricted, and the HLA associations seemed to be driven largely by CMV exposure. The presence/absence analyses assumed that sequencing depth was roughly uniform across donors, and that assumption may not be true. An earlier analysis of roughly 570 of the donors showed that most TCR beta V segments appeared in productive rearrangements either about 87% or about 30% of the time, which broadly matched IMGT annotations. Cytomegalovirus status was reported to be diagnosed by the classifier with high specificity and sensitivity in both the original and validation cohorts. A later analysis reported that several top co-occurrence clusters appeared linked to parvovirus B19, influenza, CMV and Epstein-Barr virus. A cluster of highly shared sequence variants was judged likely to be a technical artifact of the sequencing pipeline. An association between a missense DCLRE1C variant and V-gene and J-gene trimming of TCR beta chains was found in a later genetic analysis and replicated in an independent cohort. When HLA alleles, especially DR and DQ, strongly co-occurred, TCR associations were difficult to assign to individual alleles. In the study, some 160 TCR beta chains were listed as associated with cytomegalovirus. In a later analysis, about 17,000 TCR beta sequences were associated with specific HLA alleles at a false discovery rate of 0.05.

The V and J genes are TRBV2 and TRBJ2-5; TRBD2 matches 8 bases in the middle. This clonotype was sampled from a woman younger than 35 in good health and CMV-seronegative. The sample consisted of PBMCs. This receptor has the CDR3 CASSDGRAAETQYF. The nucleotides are TGTGCCAGCAGTGACGGGAGGGCCGCGGAGACCCAGTACTTC.